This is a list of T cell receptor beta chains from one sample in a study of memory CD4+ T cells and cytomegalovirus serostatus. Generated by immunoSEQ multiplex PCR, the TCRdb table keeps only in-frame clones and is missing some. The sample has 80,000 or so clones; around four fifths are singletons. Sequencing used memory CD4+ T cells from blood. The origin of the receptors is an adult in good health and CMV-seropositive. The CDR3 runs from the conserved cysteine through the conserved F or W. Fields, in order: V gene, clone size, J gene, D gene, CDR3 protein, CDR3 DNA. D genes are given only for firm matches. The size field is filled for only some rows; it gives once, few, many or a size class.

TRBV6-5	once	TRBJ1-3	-	CASSYRGLGNTIYF	TGTGCCAGCAGTTATCGGGGCCTGGGGAACACCATATATTTT
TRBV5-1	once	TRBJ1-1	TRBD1	CASSYGQGSTEAFF	TGCGCCAGCAGCTACGGACAGGGGAGCACTGAAGCTTTCTTT
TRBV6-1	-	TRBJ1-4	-	CASSEAGGLGEKLFF	TGTGCCAGCAGTGAAGCGGGAGGGTTGGGGGAAAAACTGTTTTTT
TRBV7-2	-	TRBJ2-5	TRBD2	CASSLWGTSGETQYF	TGTGCCAGCAGCTTGTGGGGGACTAGCGGAGAGACCCAGTACTTC
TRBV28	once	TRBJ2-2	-	CASSPHGGWEAGELFF	TGTGCCAGCAGCCCCCATGGCGGGTGGGAAGCCGGGGAGCTGTTTTTT
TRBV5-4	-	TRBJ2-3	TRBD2	CASTLGTSGSSADTQYF	TGTGCCAGCACCCTTGGGACTAGCGGGAGTAGCGCAGATACGCAGTATTTT
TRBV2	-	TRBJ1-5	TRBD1	CASSGQGSNQPQHF	TGTGCCAGCAGTGGACAGGGAAGCAATCAGCCCCAGCATTTT
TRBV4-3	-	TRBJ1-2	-	CASSQDRALYYGYTF	TGCGCCAGCAGCCAAGATCGAGCACTGTACTATGGCTACACCTTC
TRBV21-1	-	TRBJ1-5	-	CASSKGRRGSSNQPQHF	TGTGCCAGCAGCAAAGGCCGCCGGGGATCGAGCAATCAGCCCCAGCATTTT
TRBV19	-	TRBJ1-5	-	CASSIDNSNQPQHF	TGTGCCAGTAGTATTGATAATAGCAATCAGCCCCAGCATTTT
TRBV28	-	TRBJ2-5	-	CASSSSGEGGETQYF	TGTGCCAGCAGTTCGTCCGGGGAGGGGGGAGAGACCCAGTACTTC
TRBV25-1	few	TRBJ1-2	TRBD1	CASEDRGYGYTF	TGTGCCAGCGAAGACAGGGGCTATGGCTACACCTTC
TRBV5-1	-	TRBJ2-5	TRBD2	CASSLGAGDETQYF	TGCGCCAGCAGCTTGGGCGCGGGGGATGAGACCCAGTACTTC
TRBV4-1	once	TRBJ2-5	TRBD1	CASSQKAVGGQGAWETQYF	TGCGCCAGCAGCCAAAAGGCGGTTGGCGGACAGGGGGCATGGGAGACCCAGTACTTC
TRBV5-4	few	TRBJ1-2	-	CASSLDPTNYGYTF	TGTGCCAGCAGCTTGGACCCCACTAACTATGGCTACACCTTC
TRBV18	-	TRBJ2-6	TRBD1	CASSARQGVETGANVLTF	TGTGCCAGCTCAGCGAGACAGGGGGTAGAAACTGGGGCCAACGTCCTGACTTTC
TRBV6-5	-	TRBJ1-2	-	CASSYTFNYGYTF	TGTGCCAGCAGTTACACGTTTAACTATGGCTACACCTTC
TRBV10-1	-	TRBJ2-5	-	CASTLGPQETQYF	TGCGCCAGTACCCTAGGGCCCCAAGAGACCCAGTACTTC
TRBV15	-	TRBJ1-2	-	CATSRAGSRSGHGYTF	TGTGCCACCAGCAGAGCGGGATCCAGGTCCGGGCATGGCTACACCTTC
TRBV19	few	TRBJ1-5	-	CASSIGRRNQPQHF	TGTGCCAGTAGTATTGGTCGAAGAAATCAGCCCCAGCATTTT
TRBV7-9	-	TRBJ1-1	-	CASSFGAVTEAFF	TGTGCCAGCAGCTTCGGGGCCGTAACTGAAGCTTTCTTT
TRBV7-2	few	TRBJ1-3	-	CASSLEVLGYRHF	TGTGCCAGCAGCTTAGAGGTTTTGGGATACAGGCATTTT
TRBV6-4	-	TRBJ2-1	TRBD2	CASRGTSGSGEQFF	TGTGCCAGCAGGGGGACTAGCGGGTCTGGTGAGCAGTTCTTC
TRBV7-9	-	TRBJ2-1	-	CASSLVNEQFF	TGTGCCAGCAGCTTAGTCAATGAGCAGTTCTTC
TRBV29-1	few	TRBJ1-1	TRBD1	CSVIRTGGNTEAFF	TGCAGCGTCATCAGGACAGGGGGGAACACTGAAGCTTTCTTT
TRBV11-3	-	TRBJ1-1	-	CASSLTPWGNTEAFF	TGTGCCAGCAGCCTAACCCCCTGGGGTAACACTGAAGCTTTCTTT
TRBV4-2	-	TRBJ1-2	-	CASSQEEEGYGYTF	TGTGCCAGCAGCCAAGAGGAGGAAGGTTATGGCTACACCTTC
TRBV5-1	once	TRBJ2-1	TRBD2	CASSFRTGGSYNEQFF	TGCGCCAGCAGCTTCCGTACGGGGGGATCCTACAATGAGCAGTTCTTC
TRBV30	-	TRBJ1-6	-	CAWKRGYRENSPLHF	TGTGCCTGGAAAAGGGGCTACCGAGAAAATTCACCCCTCCACTTT
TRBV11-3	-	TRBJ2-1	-	CASSWGANEQFF	TGTGCCAGCAGCTGGGGGGCCAATGAGCAGTTCTTC
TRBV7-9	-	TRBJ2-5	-	CASSLVGETQYF	TGTGCCAGCAGCTTAGTAGGGGAGACCCAGTACTTC